This TCR beta chain was sequenced during a study of shared clonotypes between healthy human individuals (dated by TCRdb to about 2020). Concerning the study at large: The cohort comprised two women and a few men aged 18 to 49 years. Per donor, three plates each were used for CD4 naive and CD4 memory, two for CD8 naive, and one for CD8 memory. The study deeply sequenced blood TCR repertoires of about 5 healthy adults to estimate repertoire size and the extent of clonotype sharing between individuals. To increase sequencing depth and limit assay-specific biases, TCR repertoire library preparation and sequencing were carried out by different laboratories using diverse techniques. Each donor's leukapheresis produced roughly between roughly 0.85 and 10 billion PBMCs. The investigation overall reported the following: Only blood was sampled, and tissue TCR repertoires likely differ from those in blood. Because the study included a small number of donors, the genetic and exposure-history diversity represented was limited. Sharing across a few donors was observed for about 5% of naive CD4, less than 4% of naive CD8, about 2.5% of memory CD4, and 0.4% of memory CD8 clonotypes. Naive subsets generally had larger estimated clonotype richness than memory subsets. Compared with non-shared clonotypes, clonotypes shared by all four sorted-subset donors had higher generation probabilities. Rarefaction of sorted-subset datasets indicated incomplete sequencing despite the large sequencing depth. Pairwise subsampling indicated that sequencing depth was expected to affect the degree of clonotype sharing among donors.

Donors were healthy HIV-negative adults with no recently reported acute infections or vaccinations. Every donor was a Caucasian adult living in Nashville, Tennessee, USA. CD4+ T cells were enriched through magnetic negative selection, after which naive cells were positively selected on CD45RA and the remaining negative fraction served as the memory subset. After blood collection by leukapheresis, PBMCs were isolated using Ficoll-Histopaque density gradient centrifugation and then cryopreserved in the vapor phase of liquid nitrogen. Analytical flow cytometry was used to check the purity and quantity of each magnetically sorted T cell population. Genomic DNA was isolated from every sorted fraction and measured by UV absorbance on a Nanodrop 2000c. The germline V gene (reference sequence) yields MNHEY for CDR1 and SMNVEV for CDR2. V lost 10 bases and J lost 5 bases, and the count of bases not matched to a germline gene is 9. The CDR3, cysteine through phenylalanine, is 14 amino acids long. The read is trimmed to its CDR3 DNA, 42 bases read in frame from base 1.

Using the deep immunoSEQ assay, TCR CDR3 regions were amplified from genomic DNA by multiplex PCR. Extracted genomic DNA from each cell subset was spread evenly across all wells of several immunoSEQ 96-well plates, with each plate serving as a replicate. For sorted subsets, around 200 ng genomic DNA, equal to 30,000 to 35,000 T cell genomes, was loaded into each replicate PCR. The purified libraries were quantified using a Qubit 3.0 fluorometer, sized with a Bioanalyzer 2100, and then quantified again using the KAPA Library Quantification kit. A separate single-read 150-cycle Illumina NextSeq 550 flow cell was used to sequence each immunoSEQ 96-well plate. The original pipeline was this. Because the immunoSEQ output held only junctional sequences and lacked quality scores, the filtering could not match the filtering applied to full-length reads. Sequences were annotated with PyIR, a Python wrapper for IgBLAST v1.9, and V/J genes and CDR3 were assigned using IMGT germline references. Reads with weak V/J assignments (E-value above 1e-6), missing CDR3, stop codons, out-of-frame junctions, or ambiguous translated residues were removed. V3J clonotypes were defined as sequences sharing the same inferred V gene, J gene, and CDR3 amino acid sequence. Percentage overlap between repertoires was computed as shared unique clonotypes divided by the size of the smaller repertoire. Repertoire richness was assessed with RTK rarefaction, the Chao1 estimator, and Recon v2.1 estimates of unobserved clonotypes. OLGA was used to compute generation probabilities for all TCRbeta clonotypes that the gDNA method yielded from a handful of donors. TCRdb took over this immuneACCESS table, retaining in-frame rearrangements with V and J assigned. Such tables are incomplete; in checked studies, under half of the missing clones stem from an unresolved V gene, and the remainder is unexplained. V and J calls and clone size are copied from that table; D and trimming were computed from the DNA. This sample lists just under 350,000 clones; about 70% were detected once. Of the sample, over 9.5% is held by the ten largest clones.

A word on this clone: The antigen it binds to is not known. Base qualities are not provided; no much larger clone lies one nucleotide away.

This chain joins TRBV27 to TRBJ2-1, with 9 middle bases fitting TRBD1. The receptor was isolated from a man aged 25 to 40 in good health. The material sequenced was memory CD4+ T cells sorted from blood. The cell subset or site label on this specimen signifies: CD45RA-negative fraction. This receptor carries the CDR3 CATVGDREDNEQFF. The DNA sequence is TGTGCCACGGTGGGGGACAGGGAGGACAATGAGCAGTTCTTC.